The 16 T cell receptor beta chains below all came from one sample that was sequenced in a study of blood T cells in healthy people across ages. A sample-barcoded 5' primer and a J-beta primer mix were used in a second PCR of roughly 7 to 12 cycles. TCRdb independently ran MiXCR on the 5' RACE reads; one entry per CDR3 protein. Among over 1,300,000 distinct CDR3 sequences listed, around 59% were seen once. Sequencing input: blood. These receptors were taken from a man aged 18 to 30 in good health.

A single count supports this clonotype. The V call is TRBV27, the J call TRBJ2-3; D tentatively fits TRBD1 or TRBD2 (6 bases each). V lost 3 bases, J lost 2 bases, and 15 bases lay in between. The CDR3 loop spans 16 amino acids. The germline V gene encodes CDR1 MNHEY and CDR2 SMNVEV (reference sequence). The CDR3 nucleotides read TGTGCCAGCAGTTTTTTAGGGGGGCCTAACACAGATACGCAGTATTTT. It is translated as CASSFLGGPNTDTQYF.

This clonotype appeared a single time. CDR3 in amino acids: CASSQASGGLTDTQYF. The CDR3 nucleotides read TGTGCCAGCAGCCAGGCCAGCGGGGGACTCACAGATACGCAGTATTTT. This chain uses TRBV7-2 with TRBJ2-3; 8 bases line up with TRBD2. V shed 5 bases and J 2 bases; nucleotides not matched to a gene: 9. Germline V lookup: CDR1 SGHTA, CDR2 FQGNSA. The CDR3 runs to 16 residues.

The J gene is TRBJ2-7, the V gene TRBV20-1; no clear D gene. Trimming cost V 1 base and J 3 bases, with 13 bases left between them. CDR3 length equals 14 residues. Germline CDR1 reads DFQATT; CDR2 reads SNEGSKA (reference sequence). The CDR3 DNA reads as TGCAGTGCTAGAGCGGTGGGTAGCAACTACGAGCAGTACTTC. This translates into CSARAVGSNYEQYF.

A single count supports this clonotype. The J gene is TRBJ2-7, the V gene TRBV7-2, with 7 bases identical to TRBD1. Looked up from germline, CDR1 is SGHTA and CDR2 is FQGNSA. The J segment lost 0 bases and the V segment lost 5 bases, leaving 7 bases of the junction unmatched. This CDR3 is built from 15 residues. CDR3 protein: CASSQRDSSSYEQYF. Written as DNA, the CDR3 is TGTGCCAGCAGCCAACGGGACAGTTCCTCCTACGAGCAGTACTTC. Together with reference TRBV7-2 and TRBJ2-7, the CDR3 gives the full variable domain: GAGVSQSPSNKVTEKGKDVELRCDPISGHTALYWYRQSLGQGLEFLIYFQGNSAPDKSGLPSDRFSAERTGGSVSTLTIQRTQQEDSAVYLCASSQRDSSSYEQYFGPGTRLTVT.

The chain joins TRBV6-2 or TRBV6-3 to TRBJ2-7; 7 positions agree with TRBD1. The J call may be incorrect, as the DNA end agrees better with TRBJ2-5. This CDR3 comprises 16 residues. CDR1 and CDR2 from the germline V gene are MNHEY and SVGEGT. CDR3 region: CASSYGRDSRGETQYF. CDR3 DNA: TGTGCCAGCAGTTACGGCCGGGACAGTAGGGGAGAGACCCAGTACTTC.

The chain is built from TRBV12-3 or TRBV12-4 and TRBJ1-5; no definite D call. The CDR3 is made up of 11 amino acids. CDR3 DNA sequence: TGTGCGGGTGGGGACAATCAGCCCCAGCATTTT. This sequence encodes CAGGDNQPQHF.

Comment on this clonotype: A much larger clone lies one base from this, so it may be a read error. The chain uses TRBV4-1 and TRBJ2-5; D is possibly TRBD1 (5 bases). CDR3 length: 14 residues. From germline, CDR1 is MGHRA and CDR2 YSYEKL. V was clipped by 1 base and J by 11 bases, with 17 bases between them. The CDR3 here is CASSQGQGFNEQYF. The CDR3 bases are TGCGCCAGCAGCCAAGGGCAGGGCTTCAATGAGCAGTACTTC.

The chain joins TRBV5-1 to TRBJ2-7; 9 nucleotides align to TRBD2. Germline V CDR1 and CDR2: SGHRS, YFSETQ. Trimming at V came to 4 bases and at J to 1 base, leaving 12 bases not matched to a gene. The CDR3 covers 17 residues. The CDR3 sequence is CASSIPGLAPGSYEQYF. As DNA, the CDR3 is TGCGCCAGCAGCATCCCGGGACTAGCCCCCGGTTCCTACGAGCAGTACTTC.

V and J are TRBV6-2 or TRBV6-3 and TRBJ1-2, with a tentative D call TRBD1 (6 bases). The CDR3 is 14 amino acids. Germline CDR1 is MNHEY and CDR2 is SVGEGT. V lost 7 bases to trimming and J lost 7 bases, with 19 bases between them. The DNA for the CDR3 is TGTGCCAGCACCGAAAGCCGACAGGCCATTGGCTACACCTTC. Its protein product is CASTESRQAIGYTF.

This chain joins TRBV7-2 and TRBJ1-6; a weak D match, TRBD1 (5 bases). Germline CDR1 SGHTA, CDR2 FQGNSA. CDR3 size: 15 residues. The germline V and J ends were trimmed by 2 bases and 13 bases, with 18 bases remaining between them. CDR3 nucleotides: TGTGCCAGCAGCTTAAAGGCAGGGCCTACCGCCCCCCTCCACTTT. It translates to CASSLKAGPTAPLHF.

The rearrangement links TRBV6-6 to TRBJ2-4; no firm D call. Germline V gene sequence: CDR1 MNHNY, CDR2 SVGAGI (reference sequence). This CDR3 has 13 amino acids. Trimming stripped 6 bases from V and 13 bases from J, with 19 bases between. Written as DNA, the CDR3 is TGTGCCAGCAGCGCCGGCGGCTTGTCGGAGCAGTACTTC. This encodes CASSAGGLSEQYF.

V is TRBV4-1 and J is TRBJ2-7, with 10 bases matching TRBD2. CDR3 length equals 15 residues. CDR1 and CDR2 from the germline V gene are MGHRA and YSYEKL. The V segment lost 1 base and the J segment 4 bases; nucleotides outside the gene matches: 4. The CDR3 DNA follows: TGCGCCAGCAGCCAAGTGACTAGCGGGTTTTACGAGCAGTACTTC. Translating it yields CASSQVTSGFYEQYF.

A few counts support this clonotype. This sequence joins TRBV29-1 and TRBJ2-4; a weak D match, TRBD2 (6 bases). CDR1 is SQVTM, CDR2 ANQGSEA, per germline. CDR3 length: 11 residues. Trimming pared 1 base from V and 13 bases from J, leaving 11 bases between. This chain's CDR3 is CSVEVGTSQYF. The CDR3 DNA is TGCAGCGTTGAAGTGGGGACTTCGCAGTACTTC.

The rearrangement joins TRBV3-1 to TRBJ2-7, with unresolved D. The CDR3 spans 14 residues. Trimming took 1 base from V and 6 from J, leaving 13 bases between them. Germline CDR1 and CDR2: LGHDT and YNNKEL (reference sequence). CDR3 sequence: CASSQAATPSEQYF. The CDR3 nucleotides are TGTGCCAGCAGCCAAGCTGCTACTCCCTCCGAGCAGTACTTC.

The V and J genes are TRBV4-3 and TRBJ2-5; 8 bases agree with TRBD1. The trim removed 4 bases at V and 11 bases at J, leaving 21 bases unmatched. Per the germline V gene, CDR1 is LGHNA and CDR2 is YSLEER. The CDR3 is made up of 17 amino acids. The CDR3 sequence: CASSPQGARTTNNEQYF. CDR3 bases: TGCGCCAGCAGCCCCCAGGGGGCTAGGACTACTAACAATGAGCAGTACTTC.

The chain joins TRBV3-1 to TRBJ2-4, with TRBD2 identical over 9 bases. The germline V gene encodes CDR1 LGHDT and CDR2 YNNKEL (reference sequence). V lost 3 bases to trimming and J lost 13 bases; unmatched junction nucleotides: 16. This CDR3 region has 16 residues. CDR3 sequence reads: CASSQVRRGGYNEQYF. The CDR3 coding sequence is TGTGCCAGCAGCCAGGTGAGGCGGGGGGGCTACAATGAGCAGTACTTC.